This T cell receptor beta chain is drawn from a study of molecular identifiers for immune sequencing clone quantification. TCRdb re-called the PCR reads through MiXCR, storing one row per CDR3 protein. The top ten clones hold approximately 0.75% of a sample with approximately 590,000 distinct CDR3 sequences, about 25% of them seen once. V lost 0 bases and J 2 bases, leaving 11 bases between the germline ends. Germline CDR1 reads GTSNPN; CDR2 reads SVGIG (reference sequence). The CDR3 has 15 residues. Material for sequencing was naive CD8+ T cells from blood, with Jurkat cell RNA spiked in. The subset is: FACS-sorted CD8+CD4-CCR7+CD45RA+ naive T cells. This receptor was identified in a human donor in good health. Some libraries in this study had Jurkat cell RNA spiked in. The chain couples TRBV30 to TRBJ2-1; D gene unclear. The CDR3 region has the DNA TGTGCCTGGAGTGTACTCAACGCCGCCTACAATGAGCAGTTCTTC. Residues: CAWSVLNAAYNEQFF.